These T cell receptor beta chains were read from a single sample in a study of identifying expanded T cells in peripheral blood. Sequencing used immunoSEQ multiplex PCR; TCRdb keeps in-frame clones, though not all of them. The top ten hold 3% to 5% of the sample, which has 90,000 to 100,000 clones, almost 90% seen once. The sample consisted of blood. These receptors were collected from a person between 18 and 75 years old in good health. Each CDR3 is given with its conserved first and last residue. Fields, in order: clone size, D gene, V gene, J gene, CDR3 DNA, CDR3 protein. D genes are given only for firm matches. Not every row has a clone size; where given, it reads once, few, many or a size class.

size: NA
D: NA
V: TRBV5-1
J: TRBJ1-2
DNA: TGCGCCAGCAGCGGCAACCGGGACGGCTACACCTTC
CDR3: CASSGNRDGYTF

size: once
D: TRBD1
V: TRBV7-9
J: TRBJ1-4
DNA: TGTGCCAGCAGCTCAGGGGGTATGGGTGAAAAACTGTTTTTT
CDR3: CASSSGGMGEKLFF

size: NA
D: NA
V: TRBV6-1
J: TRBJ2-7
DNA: TGTGCCAGCAGTGAACAGGGGGGGTACGAGCAGTACTTC
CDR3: CASSEQGGYEQYF

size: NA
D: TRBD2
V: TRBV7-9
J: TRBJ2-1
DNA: TGTGCCAGCAACGGACTAGCGGGAAGCTTAAATGAGCAGTTCTTC
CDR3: CASNGLAGSLNEQFF

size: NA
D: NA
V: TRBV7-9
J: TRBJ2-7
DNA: TGTGCCAGCAGCTTAGTGGGTTACAGGGCATCCTACGAGCAGTACTTC
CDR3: CASSLVGYRASYEQYF

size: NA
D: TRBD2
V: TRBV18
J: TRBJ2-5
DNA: TGTGCCAGCTCACCACCAGGATTTAGCGGGGGGGCCTTTGAGACCCAGTACTTC
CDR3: CASSPPGFSGGAFETQYF

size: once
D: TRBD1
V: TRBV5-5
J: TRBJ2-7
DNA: TGTGCCAGCAGGGCCGGGACAGGGCCCGACGAGCAGTACTTC
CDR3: CASRAGTGPDEQYF

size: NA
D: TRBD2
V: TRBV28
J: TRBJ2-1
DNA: TGTGCCAGCAGTTTAGGCGGGGGGGCTGACAATGAGCAGTTCTTC
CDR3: CASSLGGGADNEQFF

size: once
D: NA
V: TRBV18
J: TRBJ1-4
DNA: TGTGCCAGCTCACCAGAACTCCAGGGAGGGAGTGAAAAACTGTTTTTT
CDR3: CASSPELQGGSEKLFF

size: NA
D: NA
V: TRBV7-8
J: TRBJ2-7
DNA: TGTGCCAGCAGCTTAGGTGGTGGCAGGGAATCCTACGAGCAGTACTTC
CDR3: CASSLGGGRESYEQYF

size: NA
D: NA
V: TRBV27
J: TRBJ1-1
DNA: TGTGCCAGCAGTTTACTAGAAGCTTTCTTT
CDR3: CASSLLEAFF

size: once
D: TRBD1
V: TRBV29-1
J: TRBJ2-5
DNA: TGCAGCGGGGGGCCGGACAGGCTATCCGAGACCCAGTACTTC
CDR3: CSGGPDRLSETQYF

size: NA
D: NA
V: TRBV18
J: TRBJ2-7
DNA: TGTGCCAGCTCGCCTAGTCGGTCCCCACTTACCTACGAGCAGTACTTC
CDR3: CASSPSRSPLTYEQYF

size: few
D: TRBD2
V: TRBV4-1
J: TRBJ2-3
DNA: TGCGCCAGCAGCCAAGATAGTGGCGGGAGGGCCGGGATTAGAACAGATACGCAGTATTTT
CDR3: CASSQDSGGRAGIRTDTQYF

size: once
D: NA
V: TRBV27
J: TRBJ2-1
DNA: TGTGCCAGCAGTCCGCGTTTAGTAGCGGAGGAACTCTACAATGAGCAGTTCTTC
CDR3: CASSPRLVAEELYNEQFF

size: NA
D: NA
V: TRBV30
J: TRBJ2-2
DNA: TGTGCCTGGAGTGTATTTGTAGGGACCGGCGGGGAGCTGTTTTTT
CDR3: CAWSVFVGTGGELFF

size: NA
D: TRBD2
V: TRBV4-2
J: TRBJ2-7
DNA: TGTGCCAGCAGCCAAGAACTAGCGGGCCGCTACGAGCAGTACTTC
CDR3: CASSQELAGRYEQYF

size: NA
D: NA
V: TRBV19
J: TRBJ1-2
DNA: TGTGCCAGTAGTTTACCACGGACATTCTATGGCTACACCTTC
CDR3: CASSLPRTFYGYTF

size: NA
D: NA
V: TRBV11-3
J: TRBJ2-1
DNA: TGTGCCAGCAGCTTCCTGGGACTGATGATTATGCGGGCGTTCGTCTTC
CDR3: CASSFLGLMIMRAFVF

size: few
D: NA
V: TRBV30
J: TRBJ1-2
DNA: TGTGCCTGGGGCCGGTACAGGGATGAAGGCTACACCTTC
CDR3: CAWGRYRDEGYTF

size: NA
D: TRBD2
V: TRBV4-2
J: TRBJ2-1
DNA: TGTGCCAGCAGCCGGACTAGCGGGAAACCGGAGCAGTTCTTC
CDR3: CASSRTSGKPEQFF

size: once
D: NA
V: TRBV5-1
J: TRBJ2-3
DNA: TGCGCCAGCAGCTTGGATAGTAGCACAGATACGCAGTATTTT
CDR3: CASSLDSSTDTQYF

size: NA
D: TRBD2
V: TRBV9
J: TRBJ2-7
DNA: TGTGCCAGCAGCGTGAGCGGGGGGCCGTCCTACGAGCAGTACTTC
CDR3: CASSVSGGPSYEQYF

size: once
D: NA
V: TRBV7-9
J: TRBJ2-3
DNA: TGTGCCAGCAGCTTATCCGGGGGGCTTACCACAGATACGCAGTATTTT
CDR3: CASSLSGGLTTDTQYF

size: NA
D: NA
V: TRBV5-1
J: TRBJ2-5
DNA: TGCGCCAGCAGCTTGAGGGGGAATCAAGAGACCCAGTACTTC
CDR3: CASSLRGNQETQYF

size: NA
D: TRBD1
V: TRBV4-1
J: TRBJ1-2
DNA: TGCGCCAGCAGCCAAGAGGGGGGGACAGTTAACTATGGCTACACCTTC
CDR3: CASSQEGGTVNYGYTF

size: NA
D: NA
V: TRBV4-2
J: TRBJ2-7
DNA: TGTGCCAGCAGCCAGGAAGAGGGTACGTTCTACGAGCAGTACTTC
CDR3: CASSQEEGTFYEQYF

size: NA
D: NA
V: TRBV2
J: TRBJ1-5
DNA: TGTGCCAGCAGGGGGGGCAATCAGCCCCAGCATTTT
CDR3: CASRGGNQPQHF

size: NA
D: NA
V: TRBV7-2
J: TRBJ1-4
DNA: TGTGCCAGCAGCTCGAACACAGGGACCGAAAAACTGTTTTTT
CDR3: CASSSNTGTEKLFF

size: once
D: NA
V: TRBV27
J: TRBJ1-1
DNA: TGTGCCAGCAGTTCGGGGGGGAACACTGAAGCTTTCTTT
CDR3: CASSSGGNTEAFF

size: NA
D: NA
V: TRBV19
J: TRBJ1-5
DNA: TGTGCCAGTAGTGCCCAGGGCCTCCTTAATCAGCCCCAGCATTTT
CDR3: CASSAQGLLNQPQHF

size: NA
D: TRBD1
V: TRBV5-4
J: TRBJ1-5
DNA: TGTGCCAGCAGCTTGGATGGGACAGGGTATCACCAGCCCCAGCATTTT
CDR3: CASSLDGTGYHQPQHF

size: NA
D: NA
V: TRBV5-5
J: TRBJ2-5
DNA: TGTGCCAGCAGCTCGGAGACTGAGACCCAGTACTTC
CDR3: CASSSETETQYF

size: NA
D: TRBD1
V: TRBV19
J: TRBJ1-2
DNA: TGTGCCAGTAGTAACCGGGACAGGTATACTATTGGCTACACCTTC
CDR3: CASSNRDRYTIGYTF

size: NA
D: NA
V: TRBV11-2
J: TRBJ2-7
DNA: TGTGCCAGCAGCTATGCCGGGACGACGCACTACGAGCAGTACTTC
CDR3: CASSYAGTTHYEQYF

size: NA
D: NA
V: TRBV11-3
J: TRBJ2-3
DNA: TGTGCCAGCAGCTTAGACAGCCTACACACAGATACGCAGTATTTT
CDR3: CASSLDSLHTDTQYF